The TCR beta chain described here comes from a study of human versus mouse CDR3 diversity and MHC coevolution. Here immunoSEQ multiplex PCR was the method, and the copy in TCRdb shows in-frame clones only, minus some. The repertoire consists of around 59,000 clones, with approximately 94% occurring once and the leading ten covering approximately 19%. Germline V gene sequence: CDR1 SGHAT, CDR2 FQNNGV. The CDR3 contains 15 residues. Trimming took 5 bases from V and 12 from J; bases not matched to a gene: 8. This clone was recorded once. This receptor was identified in a person in their sixties in good health. The sequenced sample consisted of naive CD4+ T cells from blood. Subset: CD45RO-negative CD62L-positive naive CD4 T cells. This chain links TRBV11-2 with TRBJ2-1; 15 bases map to TRBD2. The CDR3 DNA reads as TGTGCCAGCAGCATTAGTGGGACTAGCGGGAGGCGGCAGTTCTTC. It translates to CASSISGTSGRRQFF.